The entry that follows covers one T cell receptor (beta chain) sequence. The antigen remains unidentified. The CDR3 is made up of 12 amino acids. Germline CDR1 reads DFQATT; CDR2 reads SNEGSKA (reference sequence). V was trimmed by 4 bases and J by 4 bases, leaving 10 bases between them. The data originate from a study of vaccination and CD4 T cells after COVID-19. Scientists ran DNA taken from cultured CD4+ T cells through the Oncomine TCR Beta short-read assay for sequencing. Researchers extracted genomic DNA from CD4+ T cells that had been cultured. Via MiXCR, TCRdb re-called the PCR reads, giving one row per CDR3 protein. The table shows 13,000 or so distinct CDR3 sequences, with about 61% occurring only once. Regarding treatment: approximately nine-day PBMC culture with coronavirus spike peptide pools or control peptides (ViraFEST assay). Antigen-specific T cell expansion with peptide pools preceded TCR sequencing in the ViraFEST approach. Wells that each held a few million PBMCs were cultured with around 9.4 IU/ml IL-2 and about 9.8 ug/ml peptide pools.

The sequenced material came from CD4+ T cells from blood, cultured in vitro. This chain links TRBV20-1 with TRBJ1-2, with D uncertain. The TCR was taken from a human donor who had recovered from COVID-19. The CDR3 DNA reads TGCAGTGCTACTCCAGGTGGCTATGGCTACACCTTC. Translation: CSATPGGYGYTF.